These T cell receptor beta chains were read from a single sample in a study of blood T cell repertoires in COVID-19. The table came from immunoSEQ multiplex PCR; TCRdb's copy has only in-frame clones and leaves some out. The sample records 300,000 or so clones, 80% to 90% being singletons. Sequencing input: peripheral blood. The receptors stem from a man aged 50 or older with active or convalescent COVID-19. The CDR3 runs from the conserved cysteine through the conserved F or W. A D gene is named only where the DNA matches it firmly. Where a row states a size, it is once, few, many or the class of an expanded clone; other rows omit it.

d_gene	j_gene	v_gene	abundance	CDR3nt	CDR3aa
.	TRBJ1-1	TRBV30	.	TGTGCCTGGAGTTCCGCAGGACAGCTACCCTCAGGCTTT	CAWSSAGQLPSGF
.	TRBJ1-1	TRBV5-4	.	TGTGCCAGCAGCTTGTTCACCAGTAACACTGAAGCTTTCTTT	CASSLFTSNTEAFF
.	TRBJ1-4	TRBV11-2	.	TGTGCCAGCAGTCAAGGGGAATTAAGAACTAATGAAAAACTGTTTTTT	CASSQGELRTNEKLFF
TRBD1	TRBJ1-6	TRBV19	few	TGTGCCAGTAGTAAGGCAACAGGGGGCGTCCATAATTCACCCCTCCACTTT	CASSKATGGVHNSPLHF
.	TRBJ1-5	TRBV19	.	TGTGCCAGTAGTGAACAGACAAATCAGCCCCAGCATTTT	CASSEQTNQPQHF
.	TRBJ2-7	TRBV7-9	once	TGTGCCAGCATATCGAAGCGGGCTGAGAGCAGCGAGCAGTACTTC	CASISKRAESSEQYF
.	TRBJ2-2	TRBV7-9	.	TGTGCCAGCAGCTTAGAAGTCGGGGGTGTTACCGGGGAGCTGTTTTTT	CASSLEVGGVTGELFF
TRBD1	TRBJ1-5	TRBV28	.	TGTGCCAGCAGGATCGGACAGGGGACACAGCCCCAGCATTTT	CASRIGQGTQPQHF
.	TRBJ2-2	TRBV6-5	.	TGTGCCAGCAGTCAACGATTTGAGGGCGGCGGGGAGCTGTTTTTT	CASSQRFEGGGELFF
TRBD1	TRBJ1-5	TRBV5-8	few	TGTGCCAGCAGCTTGGGACAGGGATTAGATCAGCCCCAGCATTTT	CASSLGQGLDQPQHF
.	TRBJ1-1	TRBV19	.	TGTGCCAGTAGTATGGGAACTACGGGGACTGAAGCTTTCTTT	CASSMGTTGTEAFF
TRBD1	TRBJ2-7	TRBV6-6	.	TGTGCCAGCATCGGGGGACAGGGTTCCTACGAGCAGTACTTC	CASIGGQGSYEQYF
.	TRBJ1-5	TRBV28	.	TGTGCCAGCAGTCTTCTCGACGCTCGGGGGGTAGAGCCCCAGCATTTT	CASSLLDARGVEPQHF